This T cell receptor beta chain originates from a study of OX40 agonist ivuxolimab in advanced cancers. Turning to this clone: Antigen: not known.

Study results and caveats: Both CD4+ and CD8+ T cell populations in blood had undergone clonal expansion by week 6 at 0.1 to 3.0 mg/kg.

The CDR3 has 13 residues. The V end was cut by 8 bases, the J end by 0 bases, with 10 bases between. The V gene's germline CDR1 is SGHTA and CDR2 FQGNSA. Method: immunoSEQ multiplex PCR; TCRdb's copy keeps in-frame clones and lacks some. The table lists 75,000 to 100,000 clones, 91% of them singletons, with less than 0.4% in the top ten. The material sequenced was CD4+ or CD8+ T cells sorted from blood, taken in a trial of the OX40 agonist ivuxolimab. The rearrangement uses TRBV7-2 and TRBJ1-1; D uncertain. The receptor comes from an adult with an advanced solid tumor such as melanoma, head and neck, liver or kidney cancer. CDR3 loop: CASRRQMNTEAFF. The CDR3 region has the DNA TGTGCCAGCCGCAGGCAGATGAACACTGAAGCTTTCTTT.